This entry features one T cell receptor (beta chain) sequence. This clonotype was detected a few times. No antigen is known for it. Within one base of it there is no much larger clone, and no base qualities were kept. To prepare the library, PCR was applied. TCRdb shows the sequencer as NextSeq 500. Bulk TCR libraries were generated as previously described, with the TCR primers listed in Table S5 used. The Qiagen AllPrep DNA/RNA kit was used to purify total RNA. Before analysis, reads from multiple sequencing runs of one library were combined. As for how the authors treated the data: Only reads with exact TCR constant sequence were kept, trimmed to 150 nt, and grouped by their 12-nt molecular barcodes. Within each barcode group, reads were sub-clustered at a 15% Levenshtein threshold, and quality-weighted consensus sequences were built per RNA molecule. Non-functional sequences were excluded, and lower-count sequences lying one edit away from another sequence were also excluded. Barcode sub-clusters with fewer than 20% of the maximum read count were removed, based on fitting two negative binomial distributions. TCRdb reprocessing: public reads trimmed at Q25 with fastp, clones called with MiXCR, in-frame beta chains kept. Every CDR3 protein is listed once, alongside the most common genes and DNA of its rows. The V and J calls were determined by TCRdb, not by the authors. The sample table lists about 500,000 distinct CDR3 sequences, roughly 25% of them with a count of one. The ten top clones hold roughly 0.77% of the sample.

The CDR3, cysteine through phenylalanine, is 17 amino acids long. The CDR3 DNA has 51 bases and is translated from base 1. Relative to germline, V is missing 4 bases and J is missing 4 bases, with 8 bases of the junction outside any gene match. From the germline V gene, CDR1 is SGHTA and CDR2 is FQGNSA. Libraries of naive CD8 T cells were generated from roughly 20,000 to 1,000,000 sorted cells, with 10%, 30% or 50% of the purified RNA used. Naive CD8 T cells, defined as CD8+CD4-CCR7+CD45RA+, were FACS-sorted into RLT Plus buffer on a BD FACSAria II. Detection sensitivity was tested by spiking Jurkat RNA equal to some 11 TCR copies' worth into samples containing roughly 19,000-1,000,000 naive CD8 T cells. Enrichment of CD8 T cells was done with RosetteSep CD8+ T Cell Enrichment Cocktail plus Ficoll-Paque, and ACK red cell lysis came afterward. The sample originates from a study of molecular identifiers for immune sequencing clone quantification (dated by TCRdb to 2017 to 2018). A note on the overall study: For a replicate experiment, RNA from 20,000 or 100,000 naive CD8 T cells was divided into five aliquots, of which four were sequenced. This methods study used CD8 T cells to benchmark TCR RNA copy counting and molecular-identifier clustering-based TCR repertoire sequencing (MIDCIRS).

The investigation overall reported the following: When barcode sub-clustering was left out, chimeric consensus sequences inflated TCR diversity, with chimeras reaching as high as 47%. Spiked-in Jurkat TCR RNA equivalent to a single cell was reported to be detectable even among over 800,000 naive CD8 T cells. Spiked-in Jurkat TCR RNA (about ten copies' worth), which is not part of the donor repertoire, was contained in the naive libraries. In CMV-specific effector cells, clones with more than 20 RNA copies contained over 99% of molecules, whereas in naive cells such clones contained under 1% of molecules. Modeling estimated 3 to 3.5 recovered TCR RNA copies per cell, compared with about 9.8 by digital PCR, which implies roughly 30% capture efficiency. Highly expanded clone sizes could be underestimated if identical TCR molecules share a barcode.

Input material: naive CD8+ T cells from blood, with Jurkat cell RNA spiked in. The cell subset or site label here, explained by the study, means: FACS-sorted CD8+CD4-CCR7+CD45RA+ naive T cells. The clonotype originates from a human donor in good health. Some libraries in this study had Jurkat cell RNA spiked in. The V and J segments used are TRBV7-2 and TRBJ2-1; the junction holds 12 bases that match TRBD2. The sequence in DNA is TGTGCCAGCAGCTCGCGACTAGCGGGAGTTTTGTACAATGAGCAGTTCTTC. It translates to CASSSRLAGVLYNEQFF.